Described below is a single T cell receptor (beta chain) sequence and its context. This clonotype was counted many times. Its antigen target is currently unknown. Within one base of it there is no much larger clone, and no base qualities were kept. For the unsorted PBMC libraries, 2 million PBMCs were stored in RNAlater at -80 degrees C until RNA extraction and were used to generate the libraries. The multiple sclerosis patients were enrolled in a US clinical protocol that used magnetic resonance imaging to evaluate disease progression. PBMCs were separated from peripheral blood using Ficoll-Hypaque density gradient centrifugation and then cryopreserved in liquid nitrogen. The data were obtained in a study of neurological immune-mediated disorders (dated by TCRdb to between 2018 and 2021). Describing the broader study: Of the roughly 34 multiple sclerosis patients, approximately 31 had relapsing-remitting MS and 3 had secondary progressive MS. Of the approximately 65 subjects in the cohort, roughly 14 were HAM/TSP patients, some 35 were multiple sclerosis patients, and roughly 20 were healthy controls. Longitudinal samples, technical triplicates and paired sorted CD4+ and CD8+ T-cell subsets, alongside PBMC samples, were included among the roughly 100 TCR-beta libraries. Peripheral blood TCR-beta repertoires from HTLV-I-associated myelopathy (HAM/TSP) patients, multiple sclerosis patients and healthy controls were compared by UMI-based sequencing.

Beyond this particular receptor, the publication reports: No identical CDR3 amino acid sequences were shared among expanded clones across subjects, suggesting private TCR-beta repertoires in all groups. Phylogenetic analysis grouped repertoires from 18 of 34 MS patients into a cluster of related CDR3 sequences, suggesting a possible repertoire-level signature. TCR clonal expansion was highest in HAM/TSP patients and lowest in MS patients, with MS patients falling below even healthy controls. The MS cluster showed no association with clinical or MRI features, and the authors stated that larger cohorts are needed.

From a lookup of the germline V gene, CDR1 and CDR2 are SQVTM and ANQGSEA. Its CDR3 holds 12 amino acids, cysteine through phenylalanine. The kept DNA is CDR3 alone, 36 bases in frame from the first base. V is shortened by 3 bases, J by 4 bases, and the region joining them spans 9 bases. cDNA was synthesized by template-switch 5'RACE using a primer with a 10-nucleotide random unique molecular identifier that tagged each TCR transcript. Every sequencing run yielded over 200 million TCR-beta sequences covering 15-18 subjects. Total RNA was extracted with the RNeasy kit. The KAPA Real-time Library Amplification kit was used to amplify TCR-beta VDJ regions with primers targeting the TCR constant region and the 5'RACE anchor. A first PCR added sample indexes and Illumina adaptors, after which a second PCR increased the library yield. After purification with Ampure beads, the TCR product of roughly 650 bp was size-selected on a 2% E-gel SizeSelection system. Library quality was checked on a Bioanalyzer, concentration was measured with Qubit, and libraries were quantified with the Kapa Library Quantification kit before pooling. Libraries were sequenced paired-end 2 x 150 bp on an Illumina HiSeq 2500. To increase sequence diversity, about 25-31% phiX was spiked into each library pool. The authors' analysis ran thus. Quality-filtered reads were processed with the UMI-based MiGEC pipeline, and over 90% of raw TCR sequences were removed by the MiGEC pipeline during error correction. IMGT germline references were used for aligning VDJ genes, and each clonotype was defined as a unique CDR3 amino acid sequence together with its V-J genes. VDJtools evaluated clonal expansion, Shannon diversity and CDR3 relatedness (CalcPairwiseDistances, ClusterSamples); CLCbio workbench built phylogenetic trees. Clones with at least 8 unique UMIs were defined as expanded, with this threshold being based on coefficient-of-variation modelling across technical triplicates. The raw public data were reprocessed by TCRdb itself: fastp quality trimming at Q25, MiXCR clonotype calling, in-frame beta chains only. Entries that share a CDR3 protein sequence are merged under the most common genes and DNA. V and J calls and clone size were set by TCRdb, not the authors. Here the sample has under 45,000 distinct CDR3 sequences; 2% to 3% occur a single time. In total, the top ten clones hold approximately 2.4% of the sample.

The rearranged segments are TRBV29-1 and TRBJ2-5, and the D gene may be TRBD1, 5 bases matching. The sequenced sample was PBMCs. This TCR came from a man aged 50-60 years with multiple sclerosis. For the CDR3, the sequence is CSVEGPGETQYF. The nucleotide sequence reads TGCAGCGTTGAGGGGCCGGGAGAGACCCAGTACTTC.